A selection of T cell receptor beta chains follows, all from one sample in a study of T cell responses to AZD1222 COVID-19 vaccine. The data were produced by immunoSEQ multiplex PCR, yet TCRdb's version contains in-frame clones alone and is incomplete. The sample includes about 120,000 clones, approximately 85% of them seen just once. Source: peripheral blood, taken on day 0 of AZD1222 vaccination. These receptors came from an adult in good health. Each CDR3 is given with its conserved first and last residue. D genes are given only for firm matches. Not every row has a clone size; where given, it reads once, few, many or a size class.

>TRBV28|NA|TRBJ2-1|NA
TGTGCCACTCAGTTGGGAGAATACAATGAGCAGTTCTTC
CATQLGEYNEQFF
>TRBV5-6|NA|TRBJ1-6|NA
TGTGCCAGCAGCCTGCGGACAGCCCTTTATAATTCACCCCTCCACTTT
CASSLRTALYNSPLHF
>TRBV5-1|once|TRBJ1-6|NA
TGCGCCAGCAGACCGTGGTTGATTGGGAATTCACCCCTCCACTTT
CASRPWLIGNSPLHF
>TRBV7-3|NA|TRBJ1-1|TRBD1
TGTGCCAGCAGCCGACAGGGGGACACTGAAGCTTTCTTT
CASSRQGDTEAFF
>TRBV7-3|NA|TRBJ2-5|TRBD2
TGTGCCAGCAGCTTTAGCGGGAGGGGAGAGACCCAGTACTTC
CASSFSGRGETQYF
>TRBV10-3|NA|TRBJ2-7|TRBD1
TGTGCCATAGGACAGGGAGGCTACGAGCAGTACTTC
CAIGQGGYEQYF
>TRBV7-9|NA|TRBJ2-3|NA
TGTGCCAGCAGCCGACAGCGACCTAGCACAGATACGCAGTATTTT
CASSRQRPSTDTQYF
>TRBV7-9|NA|TRBJ1-2|TRBD1
TGTGCCAGCAGCTTCTGGACAGGGGGCGATGGCTACACCTTC
CASSFWTGGDGYTF
>TRBV7-2|NA|TRBJ1-4|NA
TGTGCCAGCAGTTATAGCCGAGGGACTAATGAAAAACTGTTTTTT
CASSYSRGTNEKLFF
>TRBV15|NA|TRBJ2-3|TRBD2
TGTGCCACCAGCAGGGGACTAGCGGGGACTAGCACAGATACGCAGTATTTT
CATSRGLAGTSTDTQYF
>TRBV7-2|NA|TRBJ1-5|TRBD1
TGTGCCAGCAGCAGAGGACAGGCCCTCGGAGATCAGCCCCAGCATTTT
CASSRGQALGDQPQHF
>TRBV3-1/TRBV3-2|NA|TRBJ2-7|NA
TGTGCCAGCAGTGATATAGCGGCTTACGAGCAGTACTTC
CASSDIAAYEQYF
>TRBV6-5|NA|TRBJ1-3|NA
TGTGCCAGCAGACAGGGTTACGACTCTGGAAACACCATATATTTT
CASRQGYDSGNTIYF
>TRBV9|NA|TRBJ2-3|NA
TGTGCCAGCAGCCCAAGGACTAGCACAGATACGCAGTATTTT
CASSPRTSTDTQYF
>TRBV5-1|NA|TRBJ1-5|NA
TGCGCCAGCAGCTTGGCTGGTTATCAGCCCCAGCATTTT
CASSLAGYQPQHF
>TRBV5-1|once|TRBJ2-2|NA
TGCGCCAGCAGCCGCGCAGGGGGGACTCCCACCGGGGAGCTGTTTTTT
CASSRAGGTPTGELFF
>TRBV3-1/TRBV3-2|NA|TRBJ1-5|TRBD1
TGTGCCAGCAGCCAACCTGGGACAGGTCTCGTAGTCCAGCCCCAGCATTTT
CASSQPGTGLVVQPQHF
>TRBV19|NA|TRBJ1-5|NA
TGTGCCAGTAGTATAGATCAATTGGACAGACCGTATAGCAATCAGCCCCAGCATTTT
CASSIDQLDRPYSNQPQHF
>TRBV30|NA|TRBJ1-2|TRBD1
TGTGCCTGGAAAAGGATAGACAGGGACTATGGCTACACCTTC
CAWKRIDRDYGYTF
>TRBV19|NA|TRBJ1-3|TRBD1
TGTGCCAGTAGTATCAGACAGGGGTCTGGAAACACCATATATTTT
CASSIRQGSGNTIYF
>TRBV6-5|NA|TRBJ2-7|NA
TGTGCCAGCGGTAAAAATAGGCCGGAGCAGTACTTC
CASGKNRPEQYF
>TRBV9|NA|TRBJ2-1|NA
TGTGCCAGCAGCGCCCATGGTCGGGAGCAGTTCTTC
CASSAHGREQFF
>TRBV6-5|NA|TRBJ2-3|TRBD2
TGTGCCAGCAGGCGCGGGGGGCAAAGCACAGATACGCAGTATTTT
CASRRGGQSTDTQYF
>TRBV4-3|NA|TRBJ2-2|NA
TGCGCCAGCAGCCAAGAGGGGGTTATCGGGAGTGGGGAGCTGTTTTTT
CASSQEGVIGSGELFF
>TRBV4-2|NA|TRBJ2-2|TRBD2
TGTGCCAGCAGCCCAGGACTAGCGGGAGAAATTCGGGAGCTGTTTTTT
CASSPGLAGEIRELFF
>TRBV24-1|NA|TRBJ2-7|TRBD1
TGTGCCACCCGGGACAGGGGCTACGAGCAGTACTTC
CATRDRGYEQYF
>TRBV3-1/TRBV3-2|NA|TRBJ1-2|NA
TGTGCCAGCAGCCCTCTTGCAGCCAACTATGGCTACACCTTC
CASSPLAANYGYTF
>TRBV5-1|NA|TRBJ2-1|NA
TGCGCCAGCAGCCCATTAACTAGCCTACCAAGGGATGAGCAGTTCTTC
CASSPLTSLPRDEQFF
>TRBV5-6|NA|TRBJ2-5|NA
TGTGCCAGCAGCTTACCGAACCTCCAACCCAGGACTATTCAAGAGACCCAGTACTTC
CASSLPNLQPRTIQETQYF
>TRBV5-1|NA|TRBJ1-1|NA
TGCGCCAGCAGTCGTTGGATCGAGGGCACTGAAGCTTTCTTT
CASSRWIEGTEAFF
>TRBV11-3|NA|TRBJ2-5|NA
TGTGCCAGCAGCATCACTGGACTTGGGAGTTTGGAGACCCAGTACTTC
CASSITGLGSLETQYF
>TRBV27|once|TRBJ2-7|TRBD1
TGTGCCAGCAGCTTAAGACAGGGGGACGAGCAGTACTTC
CASSLRQGDEQYF
>TRBV3-1/TRBV3-2|once|TRBJ2-6|NA
TGTGCCAGCAGCCAAGGGCCCTCTGGGGCCAACGTCCTGACTTTC
CASSQGPSGANVLTF
>TRBV18|NA|TRBJ1-5|NA
TGTGCCAGCTCACCACAGGGATCGGAGGGTCAGCCCCAGCATTTT
CASSPQGSEGQPQHF
>TRBV19|many|TRBJ1-2|NA
TGTGCCAGTAGTACCGCGACCGGGACACTCAATGGCTACACCTTC
CASSTATGTLNGYTF